Detailed here is one T cell receptor beta chain. The CDR3 consists of 15 residues. Germline CDR1 and CDR2: SGDLS and YYNGEE. J gave up 5 bases and V 3 bases, and 7 bases lay outside the gene matches. This specimen belongs to a study of blood T cell repertoires in COVID-19. The overall study: Acute-phase and convalescent COVID-19 samples originated in the United States, Italy and Spain. The cDNA or gDNA used as material had been derived from T cells, B-cell-depleted T cells, or PBMCs.

Per the study methods: Using reference gene primer amplification, nucleated cell counts were estimated. The protocol was immunoSEQ multiplex PCR, while the TCRdb copy is restricted to in-frame clones and leaves out a portion. V and J calls and clone size follow that table, whereas D and trimming were derived from the DNA. The table lists about 150,000 clones, 75% to 90% of them singletons, with around 16% in the top ten. The clonotype was recovered from a woman aged 40-49 years with acute or convalescent COVID-19. J is TRBJ1-4 and V is TRBV9; 7 bases agree with TRBD1. Sequencing was performed on peripheral blood. CDR3 sequence reads: CASSARQGLNEKLFF. CDR3 nucleotides: TGTGCCAGCAGCGCGAGACAGGGCTTAAATGAAAAACTGTTTTTT.